This TCR beta chain was observed in a study of T cell clones after liver transplantation. Study-level background: HCV positivity affected three of eight recipients; the rest lacked autoimmune or viral indications.

Only in-frame clones appear in the TCRdb table, and some are missing; sequencing was by immunoSEQ multiplex PCR. The data show around 120,000 clones, 90% seen once. The CDR3 has 15 amino acids. V gave up 4 bases and J gave up 6 bases; unmatched junction bases: 6. The germline V gene has CDR1 SGHRS and CDR2 YFSETQ. The V gene is TRBV5-1, the J gene TRBJ2-1; 11 positions match TRBD2. The source material was CD4+ T cells from blood, sampled 12 months after liver transplant. The sequence was collected from a human patient who received a liver transplant. The graft donor may account for some of the T cells. Written as DNA, the CDR3 is TGCGCCAGCAGCGGGGGACTAGCGGCGAGCAATGAGCAGTTCTTC. Translation gives CASSGGLAASNEQFF.